These T cell receptor beta chains were read from a single sample in a study of read filtering for tumor transcriptome and immune sequencing. One entry per CDR3 protein results from TCRdb running MiXCR on the reads. Among about 90,000 distinct CDR3 sequences, 12% were seen once, and the ten largest hold about 15%. The specimen sequenced was a population of CD138-negative cells sorted from bone marrow. The source of these receptors is a donor aged 40 or older with multiple myeloma. CDR3s include the opening cysteine and the closing phenylalanine or tryptophan. A D gene is named only where the DNA matches it firmly. Clone size is given for some rows only: seen once, a few or many times, or a class if the clone is expanded.

J	V	size	D	CDR3	DNA
TRBJ2-3	TRBV29-1	many	TRBD2	CSGREADTQYF	TGCAGCGGTCGGGAGGCAGATACGCAGTATTTT
TRBJ1-1	TRBV12-3/TRBV12-4	NA	NA	CASSPRARMNTEAFF	TGTGCCAGCAGCCCCCGGGCGAGGATGAACACTGAAGCTTTCTTT
TRBJ2-7	TRBV20-1	many	TRBD2	CSASDSGLATYEQYF	TGCAGTGCTAGTGACTCGGGACTAGCCACCTACGAGCAGTACTTC
TRBJ2-3	TRBV2	many	TRBD1	CASLDRGRGDTQYF	TGTGCCAGCCTGGACAGGGGGCGCGGGGATACGCAGTATTTT
TRBJ2-5	TRBV29-1	many	NA	CSVRTHAGETQYF	TGCAGCGTTAGGACTCACGCAGGGGAGACCCAGTACTTC
TRBJ1-2	TRBV29-1	many	TRBD1	CSVDQTGYGYTF	TGCAGCGTTGACCAGACAGGGTATGGCTACACCTTC
TRBJ2-2	TRBV2	many	NA	CASSAGGGRDTGELFF	TGTGCCAGCAGTGCTGGAGGTGGTAGGGACACCGGGGAGCTGTTTTTT
TRBJ2-5	TRBV10-2	NA	NA	CASSQAGPHGETQYF	TGCGCCAGCAGTCAGGCCGGGCCCCACGGGGAGACCCAGTACTTC
TRBJ1-3	TRBV12-3/TRBV12-4	NA	NA	CASSRDRAAGNTIYF	TGTGCCAGCAGTAGGGACCGGGCGGCTGGAAACACCATATATTTT
TRBJ2-3	TRBV7-2	many	TRBD1	CASRGQGTDTQYF	TGTGCCAGCAGAGGACAGGGCACAGATACGCAGTATTTT
TRBJ2-7	TRBV7-2	many	TRBD2	CASSLTGGGQYEQYF	TGTGCCAGCAGCCTCACGGGGGGAGGCCAATACGAGCAGTACTTC
TRBJ2-1	TRBV5-1	many	NA	CASSWAPPGGGNEQFF	TGCGCCAGCAGCTGGGCCCCCCCGGGGGGCGGGAATGAGCAGTTCTTC
TRBJ1-1	TRBV15	few	NA	CATSRGLDTEAFF	TGTGCCACCTCGCGCGGGTTGGACACTGAAGCTTTCTTT
TRBJ2-7	TRBV6-2/TRBV6-3	many	TRBD2	CASSPQTSGSSYEQYF	TGTGCCAGCAGTCCCCAGACTAGCGGGAGTTCCTACGAGCAGTACTTC
TRBJ2-2	TRBV19	few	NA	CASSIGGNTGELFF	TGTGCCAGTAGTATAGGTGGGAACACCGGGGAGCTGTTTTTT
TRBJ1-1	TRBV11-2	many	TRBD1	CASSLMRQGASGFYTEAFF	TGTGCCAGCAGCTTAATGCGACAGGGGGCCAGCGGCTTTTACACTGAAGCTTTCTTT
TRBJ2-5	TRBV29-1	many	NA	CSVEDVAAETQYF	TGCAGCGTTGAAGATGTGGCAGCCGAGACCCAGTACTTC
TRBJ2-4	TRBV29-1	many	NA	CSVEVQYF	TGCAGCGTTGAGGTTCAGTACTTC
TRBJ1-5	TRBV7-2	many	NA	CASSQGPGKNEPQHF	TGTGCCAGCAGCCAAGGGCCTGGAAAAAATGAGCCCCAGCATTTT
TRBJ2-1	TRBV29-1	many	TRBD2	CSVVSSGGDEQFF	TGCAGCGTTGTTTCTAGCGGCGGGGATGAGCAGTTCTTC
TRBJ2-3	TRBV29-1	many	NA	CSVEPRTSTDTQYF	TGCAGCGTTGAGCCCAGGACTAGCACAGATACGCAGTATTTT
TRBJ2-7	TRBV5-1	many	NA	CASSLAGKSSYEQYF	TGCGCCAGCAGCTTGGCCGGGAAGAGTTCCTACGAGCAGTACTTC
TRBJ2-5	TRBV5-1	many	NA	CASYQGSTQETQYF	TGCGCCAGCTATCAGGGGTCAACCCAAGAGACCCAGTACTTC
TRBJ2-1	TRBV29-1	many	TRBD1	CSVGGQGNEQFF	TGCAGCGTTGGAGGACAGGGCAATGAGCAGTTCTTC
TRBJ1-1	TRBV20-1	many	TRBD1	CSARELSRDRSNEAFF	TGCAGTGCTAGAGAACTCTCCCGGGACAGGTCGAATGAAGCTTTCTTT
TRBJ2-1	TRBV18	many	NA	CASSPTRSYNEQFF	TGTGCCAGCTCACCGACTAGGTCCTACAATGAGCAGTTCTTC
TRBJ1-1	TRBV27	many	TRBD1	CASSLGPGGLNTEAFF	TGTGCCAGCAGTTTAGGCCCAGGGGGCCTGAACACTGAAGCTTTCTTT
TRBJ2-5	TRBV20-1	many	TRBD2	CSALSLAGARAGETQYF	TGCAGTGCTTTAAGTCTAGCGGGAGCGCGAGCGGGAGAGACCCAGTACTTC
TRBJ1-5	TRBV30	many	NA	CAWSPGGASTQPQHF	TGTGCCTGGAGTCCCGGGGGCGCGTCAACTCAGCCCCAGCATTTT
TRBJ2-1	TRBV6-1	NA	TRBD2	CASSARVAGDNGQFF	TGTGCCAGCAGTGCCCGGGTAGCGGGAGACAATGGGCAATTCTTC
TRBJ2-1	TRBV19	NA	NA	CASSLRVYEYEQFF	TGTGCCAGTAGTTTGAGGGTCTATGAGTATGAGCAGTTCTTC
TRBJ2-2	TRBV29-1	many	NA	CSVDRRDTGELFF	TGCAGCGTTGACAGGAGGGACACCGGGGAGCTGTTTTTT
TRBJ2-7	TRBV20-1	few	NA	CSARDQGGVTYEQYF	TGCAGTGCTAGAGACCAAGGGGGGGTGACCTACGAGCAGTACTTC
TRBJ2-3	TRBV9	many	NA	CASSVVANPSTDTQYF	TGTGCCAGCAGCGTAGTTGCAAACCCTAGCACAGATACGCAGTATTTT
TRBJ1-3	TRBV11-3	many	NA	CASSLAPGITGNTIYF	TGTGCCAGCAGCTTAGCCCCGGGTATCACTGGAAACACCATATATTTT
TRBJ2-1	TRBV3-1	many	NA	CASSRQPGSYNEQFF	TGTGCCAGCAGCCGACAACCGGGTTCTTACAATGAGCAGTTCTTC
TRBJ2-5	TRBV11-2	many	TRBD2	CASSRGLAGGETQYF	TGTGCCAGCAGCCGAGGACTAGCGGGAGGGGAGACCCAGTACTTC
TRBJ2-7	TRBV28	many	TRBD2	CASRPGTSFPLRYEQYF	TGTGCCAGCAGACCCGGGACTAGCTTCCCCCTCCGCTACGAGCAGTACTTC
TRBJ1-2	TRBV20-1	many	TRBD1	CSARILGQGRLYGYTF	TGCAGTGCTAGAATACTGGGACAGGGAAGATTGTATGGCTACACCTTC
TRBJ1-1	TRBV28	few	NA	CASSPPGKNTEAFF	TGTGCCAGCAGTCCCCCTGGGAAAAACACTGAAGCTTTCTTT
TRBJ1-1	TRBV29-1	many	NA	CSVRQAMNTEAFF	TGCAGCGTCAGACAGGCCATGAACACTGAAGCTTTCTTT
TRBJ2-2	TRBV28	few	TRBD2	CASTRGGPNTGELFF	TGTGCCAGCACCCGCGGGGGACCGAACACCGGGGAGCTGTTTTTT
TRBJ2-3	TRBV3-1	few	NA	CASSQVLVTDTQYF	TGTGCCAGCAGCCAAGTTTTGGTAACAGATACGCAGTATTTT
TRBJ2-1	TRBV10-1	many	TRBD2	CASSYGTIEQFF	TGCGCCAGCAGTTACGGGACTATCGAGCAGTTCTTC
TRBJ1-6	TRBV5-1	NA	NA	CASSLEDSYNSPLHF	TGCGCCAGCAGCTTGGAGGACAGCTATAATTCACCCCTCCACTTT
TRBJ2-7	TRBV20-1	many	NA	CSASSGNFIYEQYF	TGCAGTGCTAGTTCGGGGAACTTCATTTACGAGCAGTACTTC
TRBJ1-1	TRBV29-1	many	NA	CSGFSVKNTEAFF	TGCAGCGGTTTTTCGGTGAAAAACACTGAAGCTTTCTTT
TRBJ2-1	TRBV5-8	many	NA	CASSDSSYYNEQFF	TGTGCCAGCAGCGATTCTTCTTACTACAATGAGCAGTTCTTC
TRBJ2-1	TRBV12-3/TRBV12-4	many	NA	CASSLSALAAYNEQFF	TGTGCCAGCAGTTTGTCGGCTTTAGCCGCCTACAATGAGCAGTTCTTC
TRBJ1-1	TRBV11-1	many	NA	CASSLGLSNTEAFF	TGTGCCAGCAGCTTAGGGCTCTCGAACACTGAAGCTTTCTTT
TRBJ2-7	TRBV29-1	many	TRBD2	CSVEGSSGAYEQYF	TGCAGCGTTGAGGGGTCTAGCGGCGCCTACGAGCAGTACTTC
TRBJ1-2	TRBV7-9	many	NA	CASASYSTANYGYTF	TGTGCCAGCGCATCTTACTCAACAGCTAACTATGGCTACACCTTC
TRBJ2-1	TRBV20-1	many	NA	CSATGTEQFF	TGCAGTGCTACAGGGACGGAGCAGTTCTTC